These T cell receptor beta chains were read from a single sample in a study of early T cells in non-severe SARS-CoV-2 infection. MiXCR was run by TCRdb on the 5' RACE reads, yielding one entry per CDR3 protein. This table holds just under 65,000 distinct CDR3 sequences, around 6.5% found once. The sequenced sample was whole blood, obtained at baseline. These receptors were taken from an adult who was a healthcare worker with PCR-confirmed SARS-CoV-2 infection or an uninfected control (not recorded which). The CDR3 runs from the conserved cysteine through the conserved F or W. Each record gives: J gene, V gene, clone size, D gene, CDR3 protein, CDR3 DNA. The D gene is left open where the match is weak. Clone size, where shown, is once, few, many, or a class for clones that have expanded.

TRBJ1-2 TRBV12-3/TRBV12-4 many NA CASSKTDANYGYTF TGTGCCAGCAGTAAAACTGACGCTAACTATGGCTACACCTTC
TRBJ2-1 TRBV29-1 many NA CSVEGLSLSSYNEQFF TGCAGCGTTGAAGGGTTGTCGCTAAGCTCCTACAATGAGCAGTTCTTC
TRBJ2-7 TRBV29-1 NA NA CSVEGLVGYEQYF TGCAGCGTTGAAGGACTAGTGGGTTACGAGCAGTACTTC
TRBJ1-4 TRBV11-1 few NA CASSRRSATNEKLFF TGTGCCAGCAGCCGTCGTTCCGCAACTAATGAAAAACTGTTTTTT
TRBJ1-4 TRBV13 many TRBD1 CASSLWDSNEKLFF TGTGCCAGCAGCTTATGGGACAGTAATGAAAAACTGTTTTTT
TRBJ2-1 TRBV12-3/TRBV12-4 NA NA CASSFSGRNNEQFF TGTGCCAGCAGTTTCTCCGGGAGAAACAATGAGCAGTTCTTC
TRBJ2-1 TRBV6-2/TRBV6-3 few TRBD2 CASSYSASGRGNEQFF TGTGCCAGCAGTTACTCGGCTAGCGGGAGAGGCAATGAGCAGTTCTTC
TRBJ2-5 TRBV5-1 NA NA CASSLRMTIQETQYF TGCGCCAGCAGCTTACGGATGACAATTCAAGAGACCCAGTACTTC
TRBJ2-1 TRBV6-5 NA NA CASSSGTFSFEQFF TGTGCCAGCAGTTCCGGGACCTTTAGCTTCGAGCAGTTCTTC
TRBJ1-1 TRBV28 many NA CASNLNTEAFF TGTGCCAGCAACTTGAACACTGAAGCTTTCTTT
TRBJ1-2 TRBV28 many NA CASTRAYNGYTF TGTGCCAGCACCAGGGCGTACAATGGCTACACCTTC
TRBJ1-5 TRBV6-1 many TRBD1 CASSEYAGQVSRRPQHF TGTGCCAGCAGTGAATATGCGGGACAGGTCTCCCGGAGGCCCCAGCATTTT
TRBJ1-1 TRBV7-6 many NA CASSEGGGIAFF TGTGCCAGCAGCGAGGGAGGGGGGATTGCTTTCTTT
TRBJ1-1 TRBV7-2 many NA CASSPSWFREPNTEAFF TGTGCCAGCAGCCCCAGCTGGTTCAGGGAGCCGAACACTGAAGCTTTCTTT
TRBJ2-7 TRBV15 NA TRBD1 CATSTASGTGYF TGTGCCACCAGCACCGCCTCCGGGACAGGGTACTTC
TRBJ1-1 TRBV18 many TRBD1 CASSPGTGTEAFF TGTGCCAGCTCACCCGGGACAGGAACTGAAGCTTTCTTT
TRBJ2-2 TRBV15 NA TRBD1 CATSRELVLGTGGTGELFF TGTGCCACCAGCAGAGAGCTGGTACTCGGGACAGGAGGGACCGGGGAGCTGTTTTTT
TRBJ2-7 TRBV29-1 few NA CSVEVGLRNEQYF TGCAGCGTTGAAGTGGGCCTTAGAAACGAGCAGTACTTC
TRBJ2-7 TRBV7-2 many TRBD1 CASSPGTGWYEQYF TGTGCCAGCAGCCCGGGGACAGGGTGGTACGAGCAGTACTTC
TRBJ2-5 TRBV6-6 many NA CASSYSSGTVGETQYF TGTGCCAGCAGTTACTCGTCCGGGACTGTGGGAGAGACCCAGTACTTC
TRBJ1-1 TRBV7-6 many NA CASSLEVGRNTEAFF TGTGCCAGCAGCTTAGAAGTTGGGCGAAACACTGAAGCTTTCTTT
TRBJ2-1 TRBV11-3 few TRBD2 CASSPGLAGRDEQFF TGTGCCAGCAGCCCGGGACTAGCGGGACGGGATGAGCAGTTCTTC
TRBJ1-2 TRBV3-1 few TRBD1 CASSQVGQGGGGYTF TGTGCCAGCAGCCAAGTCGGACAGGGAGGTGGTGGCTACACCTTC
TRBJ1-1 TRBV29-1 many NA CSVSVRLLNTEAFVDTEAFF TGCAGCGTTTCCGTCCGTCTATTGAACACTGAAGCTTTCGTGGACACTGAAGCTTTCTTT
TRBJ2-2 TRBV20-1 many TRBD2 CSARPGLASTGELFF TGCAGTGCTCGACCGGGACTAGCGAGCACCGGGGAGCTGTTTTTT
TRBJ2-3 TRBV29-1 many TRBD1 CSVQQGWTDTQYF TGCAGCGTCCAACAGGGGTGGACAGATACGCAGTATTTT
TRBJ2-3 TRBV5-1 many NA CASSFRLATDTQYF TGCGCCAGCAGCTTTAGGCTAGCGACAGATACGCAGTATTTT
TRBJ2-1 TRBV4-1 many TRBD2 CASSQDGTSGSYHEQFF TGCGCCAGCAGCCAAGATGGGACTAGCGGGAGTTATCATGAGCAGTTCTTC
TRBJ2-1 TRBV10-2 many TRBD2 CASRKFSGRGEQFF TGCGCCAGCAGGAAGTTTAGCGGGAGGGGTGAGCAGTTCTTC
TRBJ2-7 TRBV27 NA NA CASSGPSYEQYF TGTGCCAGCAGTGGACCCTCCTACGAGCAGTACTTC
TRBJ1-1 TRBV27 many TRBD1 CASSLFPGQGSTEAFF TGTGCCAGCAGTTTATTCCCTGGACAGGGGAGCACTGAAGCTTTCTTT
TRBJ2-2 TRBV29-1 few NA CSAAKDTNTGELFF TGCAGCGCCGCCAAAGACACGAACACCGGGGAGCTGTTTTTT
TRBJ1-1 TRBV29-1 many TRBD1 CSVGDSTNTEAFF TGCAGCGTTGGGGACAGCACAAACACTGAAGCTTTCTTT
TRBJ2-1 TRBV7-2 few TRBD1 CASSQQGFVDNEQFF TGTGCCAGCAGCCAACAGGGGTTTGTGGACAATGAGCAGTTCTTC
TRBJ2-5 TRBV29-1 many TRBD2 CSGSRGGEETQYF TGCAGCGGATCCCGTGGGGGGGAGGAGACCCAGTACTTC
TRBJ2-2 TRBV10-3 many TRBD1 CAISPGQGARELFF TGTGCCATCAGCCCGGGACAGGGGGCACGGGAGCTGTTTTTT
TRBJ2-2 TRBV28 few TRBD1 CASGQGARTGELFF TGTGCCAGCGGACAGGGGGCGAGGACCGGGGAGCTGTTTTTT